These 25 T cell receptor beta chains share one sample of origin, sequenced in a study of OX40 agonist ivuxolimab in advanced cancers. Assay: immunoSEQ multiplex PCR; the TCRdb copy retains only in-frame clones and omits some. The profile covers tens of thousands of clones, with more than 90% appearing a single time and 0.3% to 0.4% taken by the ten largest. Sequences were derived from CD4+ or CD8+ T cells sorted from blood, sampled in a trial of the OX40 agonist ivuxolimab. Every receptor here comes from an adult with an advanced solid tumor such as melanoma, head and neck, liver or kidney cancer.

V is TRBV19 and J is TRBJ1-4; 8 bases match TRBD1. Germline V lookup: CDR1 LNHDA, CDR2 SQIVND (reference sequence). The CDR3 spans 15 residues. Trimming removed 6 bases from V and 5 bases from J; junction bases left unmatched: 8. The CDR3 region has the DNA TGTGCCAGTAGAAGACAGGGGAACCAAAATGAAAAACTGTTTTTT. This sequence encodes CASRRQGNQNEKLFF.

V is TRBV9 and J is TRBJ2-5; 10 positions agree with TRBD1. This CDR3 contains 17 residues. V dropped 4 bases and J dropped 5; count of bases not matched to a gene: 14. The V gene's germline CDR1 is SGDLS and CDR2 YYNGEE. CDR3: CASSPGMDRGGRETQYF. CDR3 bases: TGTGCCAGCAGCCCGGGTATGGACAGGGGGGGAAGGGAGACCCAGTACTTC.

The rearrangement links TRBV6-6 to TRBJ1-2; 10 positions match TRBD1. J gave up 4 bases and V 6 bases, and 8 bases lay outside the gene matches. The CDR3 sequence is 15 residues long. Germline loops: CDR1 MNHNY, CDR2 SVGAGI (reference sequence). The CDR3 reads CASSRQGARSYGYTF. The CDR3, as DNA: TGTGCCAGCAGCCGACAGGGGGCGCGGAGCTATGGCTACACCTTC.

The chain has TRBV19 and TRBJ1-1, with unresolved D. Trimming took off 3 bases at V and 0 bases at J, with 8 bases between the two ends. The germline V gene encodes CDR1 LNHDA and CDR2 SQIVND (reference sequence). CDR3 length: 14 residues. CDR3 sequence reads: CASSMTTMNTEAFF. CDR3 nucleotides: TGTGCCAGTAGTATGACAACTATGAACACTGAAGCTTTCTTT.

The chain links TRBV18 to TRBJ2-1; 10 bases match TRBD2. Germline lookup yields CDR1 KGHSH and CDR2 LQKENI. CDR3 length equals 17 residues. After removal of 2 bases from V and 3 bases from J, the junction contained 7 bases not matched to a gene. CDR3 DNA: TGTGCCAGCTCACCAATCAGCGGGGGGGCGGGCTACAATGAGCAGTTCTTC. This translates into CASSPISGGAGYNEQFF.

DNA of the CDR3: TGTGCCATCAGTGAGTCGATGACAGCCGAAGAGACCCAGTACTTC. Protein product: CAISESMTAEETQYF. The chain couples TRBV10-3 to TRBJ2-5; the D gene is possibly TRBD1 (5 bases). In germline, CDR1 is ENHRY, CDR2 SYGVKD. This CDR3 contains 15 residues. Trimming removed 0 bases from V and 3 bases from J, with 11 bases in between.

CDR3 bases: TGTGCCAGCAGAGTTAGGTCGTACGAGCAGTACTTC. Translated, it gives CASRVRSYEQYF. The J gene is TRBJ2-7, the V gene TRBV2; D is uncertain. CDR1 and CDR2 (germline): SNHLY, FYNNEI. The CDR3 sequence is 12 residues long. The V end lost 6 bases, the J end lost 4 bases, and 10 bases lay between the germline ends.

This clone has just a few counts. The rearrangement uses TRBV19 and TRBJ1-1; maybe TRBD1 (6 bases). CDR3 length: 15 amino acids. Germline CDR1 reads LNHDA; CDR2 reads SQIVND (reference sequence). V gave up 9 bases and J gave up 0 bases, with 17 bases separating them. As DNA, the CDR3 is TGTGCCAGCCGCCGGGACACCTCCTTGAACACTGAAGCTTTCTTT. Translating gives CASRRDTSLNTEAFF.

V is TRBV5-1 and J is TRBJ1-1; no clear D. Trimming took off 1 base at V and 1 base at J, with 8 bases between the two ends. This CDR3 contains 14 residues. CDR1 and CDR2 from the germline V gene are SGHRS and YFSETQ. DNA of the CDR3: TGCGCCAGCAGCTTGCCGGCAGGGAACACTGAAGCTTTCTTT. Amino acid sequence: CASSLPAGNTEAFF.

The chain uses TRBV19 and TRBJ1-3; D gene ambiguous. Germline V gives CDR1 LNHDA, CDR2 SQIVND (reference sequence). The V end was cut by 7 bases, the J end by 0 bases, with 10 bases between. The CDR3 spans 14 residues. The CDR3 DNA is TGTGCCAGTATCCGCGGCAGCTCTGGAAACACCATATATTTT. Translating it yields CASIRGSSGNTIYF.

This chain connects TRBV28 to TRBJ1-2, with 10 nucleotides matching TRBD1. The CDR3 length is 14 residues. The V and J ends lost 5 bases and 6 bases, in that order; junction bases with no gene match: 6. Germline V gives CDR1 MDHEN, CDR2 SYDVKM. The CDR3 sequence: CASSVGQGLNGYTF. CDR3 nucleotide sequence: TGTGCCAGCAGTGTGGGACAGGGGTTGAATGGCTACACCTTC.

The chain uses TRBV10-3 and TRBJ1-1; TRBD1 matches 7 bases. V shed 10 bases, J shed 2 bases, and the junction held 4 bases outside the gene matches. CDR1 ENHRY and CDR2 SYGVKD come from the germline V gene. The CDR3 totals 12 residues. CDR3 DNA: TGTGCCACGGGACAGATAAACACTGAAGCTTTCTTT. This gives the protein CATGQINTEAFF.

The V call is TRBV13, the J call TRBJ2-7; 8 positions match TRBD2. The V gene's germline CDR1 is PRHDT and CDR2 FYEKMQ (reference sequence). This CDR3 contains 14 residues. Trimming cost V 5 bases and J 7 bases; bases outside gene matches: 10. The DNA of the CDR3 is TGTGCCAGCAGCCCCCGGGGGGGCCGTTTAGAGCAGTACTTC. Translating it yields CASSPRGGRLEQYF.

The chain employs TRBV5-1 and TRBJ2-3; 8 bases are a match to TRBD1. Germline CDR1 reads SGHRS; CDR2 reads YFSETQ. The CDR3 length is 16 residues. V shed 3 bases and J 3 bases; nucleotides not matched to a gene: 9. As DNA, the CDR3 is TGCGCCAGCAGCTCCTATCAGGGGGCAGGAACAGATACGCAGTATTTT. Its translation: CASSSYQGAGTDTQYF. The whole variable domain, remainder taken from reference TRBV5-1 and TRBJ2-3, is KAGVTQTPRYLIKTRGQQVTLSCSPISGHRSVSWYQQTPGQGLQFLFEYFSETQRNKGNFPGRFSGRQFSNSRSEMNVSTLELGDSALYLCASSSYQGAGTDTQYFGPGTRLTVL.

The chain links TRBV29-1 to TRBJ2-1, with D possibly matching TRBD2 (6 bases). The V end was cut by 4 bases, the J end by 4 bases, with 23 bases between. From germline, CDR1 is SQVTM and CDR2 ANQGSEA. CDR3 length: 17 residues. In nucleotides, the CDR3 is TGCAGCGTTGCTGGGGGGTCTAGCTCGTCTTTTTACAATGAGCAGTTCTTC. Translating gives CSVAGGSSSSFYNEQFF.

The genes are TRBV7-2 and TRBJ2-2; the D is unclear. The V gene's germline CDR1 is SGHTA and CDR2 FQGNSA. CDR3 length: 15 amino acids. The V end lost 1 base, the J end lost 5 bases, and 11 bases lay between the germline ends. CDR3 bases: TGTGCCAGCAGCTTAGTAGGGCGAGGAACCGGGGAGCTGTTTTTT. Translation gives CASSLVGRGTGELFF. Based on the CDR3 plus reference TRBV7-2 and TRBJ2-2, the full variable domain is GAGVSQSPSNKVTEKGKDVELRCDPISGHTALYWYRQSLGQGLEFLIYFQGNSAPDKSGLPSDRFSAERTGGSVSTLTIQRTQQEDSAVYLCASSLVGRGTGELFFGEGSRLTVL.

This chain connects TRBV10-1 to TRBJ2-4; D unclear. This CDR3 region has 15 residues. Germline V CDR1 and CDR2: WNHNN, SYGVQD (reference sequence). V was shortened by 0 bases and J by 0 bases, with 6 bases between the two germline ends. CDR3 sequence: CASSESTLAKNIQYF. The CDR3 DNA is TGCGCCAGCAGTGAGTCGACACTAGCCAAAAACATTCAGTACTTC.

This sequence joins TRBV30 and TRBJ2-1; 11 nucleotides align to TRBD2. This CDR3 spans 12 amino acids. Losses at the gene ends were 5 bases for V and 7 bases for J; bases not matched to a gene: 1. Germline-derived CDR1 and CDR2 are GTSNPN and SVGIG (reference sequence). CDR3 in DNA: TGTGCCTGGGGACTAGCGGGTAATGAGCAGTTCTTC. It yields the protein CAWGLAGNEQFF.

In the case of this clone: One end of the junction does not line up with germline, which may come from a read error. The chain recombines TRBV2 with TRBJ2-7; TRBD2 aligns across 8 bases. The CDR3 contains 12 residues. Germline CDR1 is SNHLY and CDR2 is FYNNEI. CDR3 nucleotide sequence: TGTGCCAGCAGTGAAGCGCGTTGGCGGGGGGCCTTC. Protein product: CASSEARWRGAF.

V gene TRBV7-9 combines with J gene TRBJ2-2; D remains ambiguous. V was pared by 0 bases and J by 8 bases, with 10 bases between. The CDR3 has 14 residues. Germline loops: CDR1 SEHNR, CDR2 FQNEAQ (reference sequence). For the CDR3, the DNA is TGTGCCAGCAGCTTAGCGCTCGCGGATGGGGAGCTGTTTTTT. Amino acid sequence: CASSLALADGELFF.

This chain connects TRBV6-6 to TRBJ1-1, with 8 bases that match TRBD1. Germline V gene sequence: CDR1 MNHNY, CDR2 SVGAGI (reference sequence). Unmatched junction bases numbered 2, after V lost 4 bases and J lost 4 bases. The CDR3 sequence is 13 residues long. CDR3 bases: TGTGCCAGCAGTTCCACAGGGGGCACTGAAGCTTTCTTT. The encoded protein is CASSSTGGTEAFF.

V gene TRBV30 combines with J gene TRBJ2-3, with TRBD2 matching 7 bases. This CDR3 comprises 15 residues. V dropped 4 bases and J dropped 1; count of bases not matched to a gene: 8. Looked up from germline, CDR1 is GTSNPN and CDR2 is SVGIG (reference sequence). The CDR3 nucleotides are TGTGCCTGGACGGCGGGGGACTCCCGCACAGATACGCAGTATTTT. Translation: CAWTAGDSRTDTQYF.

V and J are TRBV7-2 and TRBJ1-1; D unclear. CDR3 length equals 14 residues. CDR1 SGHTA and CDR2 FQGNSA come from the germline V gene. The V gene lost 2 bases and the J gene lost 0 bases, with 7 bases spanning the gap. The CDR3 region has the DNA TGTGCCAGCAGCTTACGCGGTATGAACACTGAAGCTTTCTTT. Translating it yields CASSLRGMNTEAFF.

The V gene is TRBV5-1, the J gene TRBJ1-4; no reliable D call. The CDR3 sequence is 13 residues long. The germline V gene has CDR1 SGHRS and CDR2 YFSETQ. With 5 bases removed from V and 3 bases from J, the gap between germline ends came to 8 bases. CDR3 sequence reads: CASRGLANEKLFF. The CDR3 DNA reads as TGCGCCAGCAGGGGTCTAGCTAATGAAAAACTGTTTTTT.

This chain connects TRBV30 to TRBJ1-1, with D possibly TRBD1 on 6 matching bases. There are 13 residues in the CDR3. Trimming pared 1 base from V and 2 bases from J, leaving 8 bases between. Germline V gives CDR1 GTSNPN, CDR2 SVGIG (reference sequence). Here the CDR3 reads CAWSGTANTEAFF. CDR3 DNA sequence: TGTGCCTGGAGTGGGACAGCAAACACTGAAGCTTTCTTT. Variable domain in full (rest from reference TRBV30 and TRBJ1-1): SQTIHQWPATLVQPVGSPLSLECTVEGTSNPNLYWYRQAAGRGLQLLFYSVGIGQISSEVPQNLSASRPQDRQFILSSKKLLLSDSGFYLCAWSGTANTEAFFGQGTRLTVV.